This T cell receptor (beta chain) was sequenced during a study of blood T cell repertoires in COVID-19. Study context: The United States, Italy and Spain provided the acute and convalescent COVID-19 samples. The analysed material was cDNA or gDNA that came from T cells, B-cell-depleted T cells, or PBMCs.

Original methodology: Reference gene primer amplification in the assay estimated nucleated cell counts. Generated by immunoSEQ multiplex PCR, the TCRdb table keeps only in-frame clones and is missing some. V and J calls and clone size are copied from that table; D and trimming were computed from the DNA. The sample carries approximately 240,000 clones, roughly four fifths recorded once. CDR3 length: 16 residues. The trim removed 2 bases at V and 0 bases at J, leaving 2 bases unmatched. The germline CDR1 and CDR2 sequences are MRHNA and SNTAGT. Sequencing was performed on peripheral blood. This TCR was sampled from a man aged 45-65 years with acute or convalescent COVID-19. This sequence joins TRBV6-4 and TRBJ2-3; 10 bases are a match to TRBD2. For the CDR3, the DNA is TGTGCCAGCAGTGACCTTAGCGGGGGGAGCACAGATACGCAGTATTTT. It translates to CASSDLSGGSTDTQYF.